A single sample is the source of the 18 T cell receptor beta chains below, sequenced in a study of blood T cell repertoires in COVID-19 (TCRdb year 2020). Library prep was done by the immunoSEQ multiplex PCR assay. Imported from immuneACCESS, the table was reduced by TCRdb to in-frame sequences with V and J called. These copies leave out some clones; in studies compared against another copy, an unresolved V gene accounts for under half, and the cause of the remainder is not known. This sample comprises 150,000 to 200,000 clones, roughly 80% of them detected only once. The biggest ten clones account for approximately 15% of the sample. Sequencing input: peripheral blood. These receptors originate from a man aged 55 to 70 with active or convalescent COVID-19.

The chain employs TRBV20-1 and TRBJ1-5; D is ambiguous. V lost 2 bases and J lost 3, with 2 bases in between. The CDR3 runs 11 residues. Germline values: CDR1 DFQATT, CDR2 SNEGSKA (reference sequence). The CDR3 spells CSARYNQPQHF. The CDR3 DNA is TGCAGTGCTAGATACAATCAGCCCCAGCATTTT.

The chain couples TRBV18 to TRBJ1-1; maybe TRBD1 (5 bases). V gave up 1 base and J gave up 6 bases, with 9 bases separating them. The CDR3 extends over 13 amino acids. The germline V gene encodes CDR1 KGHSH and CDR2 LQKENI. CDR3 sequence reads: CASSPRAGAEAFF. CDR3 DNA: TGTGCCAGCTCACCACGGGCGGGGGCTGAAGCTTTCTTT.

This sequence joins TRBV28 and TRBJ1-2; D is possibly TRBD1 (5 bases). CDR1 and CDR2 (germline): MDHEN, SYDVKM. Trimming removed 3 bases at V and 5 bases at J, with 19 bases between. This CDR3 is 16 amino acids long. CDR3 loop: CASSFPPAGPGYGYTF. In DNA, the CDR3 is TGTGCCAGCAGTTTCCCCCCGGCGGGACCGGGATATGGCTACACCTTC.

The rearrangement uses TRBV29-1 and TRBJ2-7; 8 bases map to TRBD1. Per germline, CDR1 SQVTM and CDR2 ANQGSEA. V dropped 6 bases and J dropped 5; count of bases not matched to a gene: 9. This CDR3 is 13 amino acids long. DNA for the CDR3: TGCAGCGTCCAGGGGGCTGGTGTCGACGAGCAGTACTTC. It yields the protein CSVQGAGVDEQYF.

CDR3 in amino acids: CASSLRQIQETQYF. The CDR3 region has the DNA TGTGCCAGCAGCCTCCGACAGATTCAAGAGACCCAGTACTTC. This sequence joins TRBV3-1 (or the pseudogene TRBV3-2) and TRBJ2-5; a possible D gene is TRBD1 (5 bases). The ends were cut back, 4 bases at V and 2 bases at J, with 11 bases in the middle. The CDR3 covers 14 residues. Germline V gene data show CDR1 as LGHDT and CDR2 as YNNKEL (reference sequence).

V and J are TRBV5-1 and TRBJ1-1; D possibly corresponds to TRBD1 (6 bases). Germline V lookup: CDR1 SGHRS, CDR2 YFSETQ. The CDR3 extends over 14 amino acids. V lost 3 bases and J lost 1, with 10 bases in between. The CDR3 sequence is CASSSTGANTEAFF. CDR3 DNA sequence: TGCGCCAGCAGCTCGACAGGAGCGAACACTGAAGCTTTCTTT.

The chain recombines TRBV2 with TRBJ2-7; D possibly corresponds to TRBD2 (6 bases). Germline V gene data show CDR1 as SNHLY and CDR2 as FYNNEI. The germline V and J ends were trimmed by 0 bases and 2 bases, with 11 bases remaining between them. The CDR3 consists of 15 residues. The CDR3 bases are TGTGCCAGCAGTGAAGCGGGGCGGGACCCCTACGAGCAGTACTTC. This sequence encodes CASSEAGRDPYEQYF.

This clone has only a few counts. The V and J genes are TRBV7-9 and TRBJ2-4, with TRBD1 as a possible D gene (7 bases). This CDR3 contains 15 residues. V lost 5 bases to trimming and J lost 9 bases, with 20 bases between them. Germline V CDR1 and CDR2: SEHNR, FQNEAQ (reference sequence). The CDR3 nucleotides read TGTGCCAGCAGCCCTCCTGGAGGGGGCTCCGGCATTCAGTACTTC. Its translation is CASSPPGGGSGIQYF.

The CDR3 here is CASSRLAGASEQYF. CDR3 nucleotides: TGTGCCAGCAGCCGACTAGCGGGAGCAAGCGAGCAGTACTTC. The chain employs TRBV3-1 (or the pseudogene TRBV3-2) and TRBJ2-7; TRBD2 matches 12 bases. Germline CDR1 LGHDT, CDR2 YNNKEL (reference sequence). V lost 4 bases to trimming and J lost 6 bases; unmatched junction nucleotides: 4. This CDR3 has 14 residues.

The chain is built from TRBV5-1 and TRBJ2-2; 10 bases agree with TRBD2. Germline values: CDR1 SGHRS, CDR2 YFSETQ. The CDR3 is made up of 16 amino acids. The V and J ends lost 8 bases and 1 base, in that order; junction bases with no gene match: 8. Here the CDR3 DNA reads TGCGCCAGTCGGACACTAGCGGGGCGGAACACCGGGGAGCTGTTTTTT. It codes for CASRTLAGRNTGELFF. Full variable domain (rest looked up from reference TRBV5-1 and TRBJ2-2): KAGVTQTPRYLIKTRGQQVTLSCSPISGHRSVSWYQQTPGQGLQFLFEYFSETQRNKGNFPGRFSGRQFSNSRSEMNVSTLELGDSALYLCASRTLAGRNTGELFFGEGSRLTVL.

This clone was counted a few times. V usage is TRBV7-9 and J usage is TRBJ2-2; D remains ambiguous. The germline V gene has CDR1 SEHNR and CDR2 FQNEAQ (reference sequence). V gave up 4 bases and J gave up 0 bases, with 9 bases separating them. The CDR3 loop spans 15 amino acids. CDR3 amino acids: CASSSQSTNTGELFF. The CDR3 DNA reads TGTGCCAGCAGCTCCCAGTCCACGAACACCGGGGAGCTGTTTTTT. Using reference TRBV7-9 and TRBJ2-2 for the parts outside the CDR3, the full variable domain is DTGVSQNPRHKITKRGQNVTFRCDPISEHNRLYWYRQTLGQGPEFLTYFQNEAQLEKSRLLSDRFSAERPKGSFSTLEIQRTEQGDSAMYLCASSSQSTNTGELFFGEGSRLTVL.

V usage is TRBV14 and J usage is TRBJ2-2, with TRBD1 matching over 8 bases. CDR1 and CDR2 from the germline V gene are SGHDN and FVKESK. Trimming took 0 bases from V and 6 from J; bases not matched to a gene: 9. This CDR3 is built from 17 residues. The CDR3 coding sequence is TGTGCCAGCAGCCAAGAAGCAGGGGGCGTATCTCCCGGGGAGCTGTTTTTT. This gives the protein CASSQEAGGVSPGELFF.

The chain links TRBV9 to TRBJ2-5, with a possible D match to TRBD1 (6 bases). The germline gives CDR1 SGDLS, CDR2 YYNGEE. The V end lost 2 bases, the J end lost 5 bases, and 13 bases lay between the germline ends. This CDR3 has 14 amino acids. This CDR3 reads CASSVTGQRETQYF. The CDR3 bases are TGTGCCAGCAGCGTTACAGGGCAGAGGGAGACCCAGTACTTC.

This clone has only one observation. This chain links TRBV2 with TRBJ2-7, with D maybe TRBD1 (9 bases). Germline V lookup: CDR1 SNHLY, CDR2 FYNNEI. With 6 bases removed from V and 9 bases from J, the gap between germline ends came to 15 bases. The length of the CDR3 is 12 residues. CDR3 loop: CASRQGAGGQYF. The DNA of the CDR3 is TGTGCCAGCAGACAGGGGGCGGGAGGGCAGTACTTC.

The rearrangement uses TRBV10-3 and TRBJ2-1, with 9 bases aligning to TRBD1. This CDR3 is 13 amino acids long. With V trimmed by 10 bases and J by 6 bases, 7 bases remained unmatched. CDR1 is ENHRY, CDR2 SYGVKD, per germline. In DNA, the CDR3 is TGTGCCACCCGACAGGGGGGGACCAATGAGCAGTTCTTC. This codes for CATRQGGTNEQFF.

The table lists this clone with many counts. The V and J genes are TRBV7-8 and TRBJ1-1; D gene unclear. Germline values: CDR1 SGHVS, CDR2 FQNEAQ. The CDR3 spans 14 residues. V was pared by 6 bases and J by 3 bases, with 14 bases between. The CDR3 sequence: CASSIHERDTEAFF. For the CDR3, the DNA is TGTGCCAGCAGTATCCACGAGAGGGACACTGAAGCTTTCTTT. Complete variable domain (other parts from reference TRBV7-8 and TRBJ1-1): GAGVSQSPRYKVAKRGQDVALRCDPISGHVSLFWYQQALGQGPEFLTYFQNEAQLDKSGLPSDRFFAERPEGSVSTLKIQRTQQEDSAVYLCASSIHERDTEAFFGQGTRLTVV.

The gene calls are TRBV4-1 and TRBJ2-1; 8 positions match TRBD2. CDR3 length: 15 amino acids. Germline V gene lookup returns CDR1 MGHRA and CDR2 YSYEKL. J lost 9 bases, V lost 5 bases, and 12 bases had no gene match. CDR3 amino acids: CASSYSGTSISEQFF. The CDR3 bases are TGCGCCAGCAGCTATTCGGGGACTAGTATCAGTGAGCAGTTCTTC.

The rearrangement uses TRBV4-2 and TRBJ2-1, with 8 bases matching TRBD2. CDR1 and CDR2 from the germline V gene are LGHNA and YNFKEQ. The CDR3 has 16 residues. V shed 2 bases, J shed 0 bases, and the junction held 3 bases outside the gene matches. CDR3 sequence reads: CASSQTGTSSYNEQFF. The CDR3 DNA follows: TGTGCCAGCAGCCAAACCGGGACTAGCTCCTACAATGAGCAGTTCTTC.